This T cell receptor beta chain was sequenced for a study of T-cell reconstitution after alpha-beta-depleted transplantation in children. The table lists this clonotype with a few counts. What it recognizes is unknown. Unique molecular identifiers were incorporated into the prepared TCRbeta library. TCRdb processed the PCR reads anew with MiXCR; each CDR3 protein has one entry. The sample holds around 76,000 distinct CDR3 sequences, 15% to 20% seen once. This CDR3 has 13 amino acids. Looked up from germline, CDR1 is DFQATT and CDR2 is SNEGSKA (reference sequence). Trimming took off 0 bases at V and 9 bases at J, with 12 bases between the two ends. General study results and limits: For some patients, TCRbeta diversity was high at day 60 because of recipient T cells and thymic progenitors that survived. Where alpha-beta T cells came from about two months after transplant was reportedly several hundred expanded graft clones. One year post-transplant, T-cell counts and diversity were largely derived from T cells produced anew.

This material consisted of PBMCs, mostly from graft donor cells, taken 360 days after TCRalphabeta/CD19-depleted stem cell transplant. The chain carries TRBV20-1 and TRBJ2-1; D perhaps matches TRBD2 (5 bases). This clonotype originated in a male patient aged 2-10 years who had a stem cell transplant for acute lymphoblastic leukemia, so the T cells may come from the graft donor. The CDR3 is CSAREDSVGEQFF. The CDR3 nucleotides read TGCAGTGCTAGAGAGGACTCTGTTGGTGAGCAGTTCTTC.